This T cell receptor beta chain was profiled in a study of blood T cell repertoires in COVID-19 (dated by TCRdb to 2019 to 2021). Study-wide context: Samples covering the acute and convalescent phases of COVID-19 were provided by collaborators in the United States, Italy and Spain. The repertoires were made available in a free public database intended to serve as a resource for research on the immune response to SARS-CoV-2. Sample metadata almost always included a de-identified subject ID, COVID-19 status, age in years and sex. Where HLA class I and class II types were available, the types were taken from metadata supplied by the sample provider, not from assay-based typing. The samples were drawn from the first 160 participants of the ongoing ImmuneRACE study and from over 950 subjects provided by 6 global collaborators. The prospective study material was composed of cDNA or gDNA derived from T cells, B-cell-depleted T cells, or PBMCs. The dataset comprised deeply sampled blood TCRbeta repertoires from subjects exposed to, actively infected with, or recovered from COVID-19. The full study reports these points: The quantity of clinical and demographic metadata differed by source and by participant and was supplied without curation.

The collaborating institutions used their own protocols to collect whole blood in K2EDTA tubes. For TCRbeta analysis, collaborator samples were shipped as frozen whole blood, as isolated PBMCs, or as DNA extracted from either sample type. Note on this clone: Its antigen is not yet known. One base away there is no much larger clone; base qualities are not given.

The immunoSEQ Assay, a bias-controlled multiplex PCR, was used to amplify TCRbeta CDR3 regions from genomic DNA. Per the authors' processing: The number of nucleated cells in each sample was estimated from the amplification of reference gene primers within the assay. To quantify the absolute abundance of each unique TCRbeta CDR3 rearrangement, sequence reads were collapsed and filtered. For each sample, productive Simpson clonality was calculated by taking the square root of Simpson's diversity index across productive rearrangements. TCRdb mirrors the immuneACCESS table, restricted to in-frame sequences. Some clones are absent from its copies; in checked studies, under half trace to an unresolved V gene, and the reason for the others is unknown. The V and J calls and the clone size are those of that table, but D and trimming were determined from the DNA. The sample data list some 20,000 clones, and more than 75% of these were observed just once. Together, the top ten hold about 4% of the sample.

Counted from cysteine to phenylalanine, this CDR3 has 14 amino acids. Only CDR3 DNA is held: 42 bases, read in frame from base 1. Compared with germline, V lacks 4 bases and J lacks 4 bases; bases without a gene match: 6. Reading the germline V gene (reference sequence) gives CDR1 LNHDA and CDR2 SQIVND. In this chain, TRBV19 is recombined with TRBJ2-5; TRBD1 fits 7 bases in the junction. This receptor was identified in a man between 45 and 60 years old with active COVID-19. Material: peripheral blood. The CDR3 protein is CASSTLDRRETQYF. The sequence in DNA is TGTGCCAGTAGTACCCTGGACAGGAGAGAGACCCAGTACTTC.